This TCR beta chain was captured in a study of T cells in Graves' hyperthyroidism and ophthalmopathy. Study details: Before any treatment, at initial diagnosis, peripheral blood was collected. Study-level points and caveats: Among clonotypes expanded in thyroid above 0.001, most were also found in blood.

RNA transcripts served as the template for amplifying TCR beta CDR3 regions. The TCR CDR3 first-round RT-PCR relied on the HTBI primer set. MiXCR, run by TCRdb on the multiplex PCR reads, gives a single entry per CDR3 protein. The sample holds 500,000 to 550,000 distinct CDR3 sequences, less than 25% seen once. This clonotype was recorded many times. The antigen is unknown. This CDR3 spans 12 amino acids. The germline V gene encodes CDR1 GTSNPN and CDR2 SVGIG (reference sequence). V gave up 2 bases and J gave up 1 base, with 2 bases separating them. This TCR was recovered from a man aged 18 to 30 with Graves' hyperthyroidism. The V and J genes are TRBV30 and TRBJ2-2; no clear D. Material: blood. As DNA, the CDR3 is TGTGCCTGGAGTATGAACACCGGGGAGCTGTTTTTT. Translating gives CAWSMNTGELFF.